Detailed here is one T cell receptor (beta chain). Its cognate antigen is unknown. These data belong to a study of blood T cells in healthy people across ages. Study-level points and caveats: It was the long-lived donors that had more naive CD4+ cells and higher diversity than aged donors.

PBMCs were isolated at a quantity of at least 6.5 million per sample. PCR was performed a second time for about 6 to 12 cycles using a sample-barcoded 5' primer and a J-beta primer mix. Every cDNA was tagged by a template-switch adaptor with 12 random nucleotides. Each CDR3 protein gets one entry after TCRdb re-called the 5' RACE reads with MiXCR. This sample yields some 730,000 distinct CDR3 sequences, of which about a fifth are seen a single time; roughly 22% belongs to the top ten. The specimen was blood. The source is a man aged 65 to 79 in good health.

The CDR3 DNA reads as TGTGCCAGCAGCGCCCTTCTAGCGGGAGGTCTTAATGAGCAGTTCTTC. Amino acid sequence: CASSALLAGGLNEQFF. The V call is TRBV6-5, the J call TRBJ2-7; 11 nucleotides match TRBD2. The J call may be incorrect, as the DNA end agrees better with TRBJ2-1. The germline gives CDR1 MNHEY, CDR2 SVGAGI. The CDR3 is 16 residues long.